This entry concerns a single T cell receptor (beta chain). The target antigen is unknown. The entry originates in a study of siplizumab effects on memory and regulatory T cells. Study-level findings and limits: Mappable alloreactive CD4+ clones came from Treg cells roughly 65% of the time on average with siplizumab, against 26.9% in controls. Naive T cells appeared more diverse than memory cells and seemed to be major alloresponse contributors.

Assayed TCR templates numbered 85,000 to 100,000 for each sample. Only in-frame clones appear in the TCRdb table, and some are missing; sequencing was by immunoSEQ multiplex PCR. This sample has roughly 56,000 clones; 93% occur once, and the top ten carry 30% to 40%. The CDR3 consists of 15 residues. CDR1 SGHNT and CDR2 YYREEE come from the germline V gene (reference sequence). Trimming shortened V by 1 base and J by 4 bases, and 11 bases separated the two germline ends. The chain uses TRBV5-4 and TRBJ1-4; TRBD1 might be the D (5 bases). The receptor comes from a human donor in good health. Sample: CD8+ T cells sorted from blood. The CDR3 spells CASSLNRGFNEKLFF. CDR3 sequence (DNA): TGTGCCAGCAGCTTGAATAGGGGTTTTAATGAAAAACTGTTTTTT.